These 17 T cell receptor beta chains were all obtained from the same sample, sequenced in a study of blood T cell repertoires in COVID-19. Produced via immunoSEQ multiplex PCR; TCRdb's table is partial and in-frame only. The sample gives hundreds of thousands of clones, 83% of which show up once; roughly 2.6% is in the top ten. Sequenced sample: peripheral blood. The receptors come from a woman aged 40 to 50 with active or convalescent COVID-19.

The rearrangement links TRBV19 to TRBJ2-3; a weak D match, TRBD2 (5 bases). This CDR3 is 16 amino acids long. Per germline, CDR1 LNHDA and CDR2 SQIVND (reference sequence). The germline V and J ends were trimmed by 2 bases and 0 bases, with 12 bases remaining between them. The CDR3 bases are TGTGCCAGTAGTATATGGCAGCCGGGGAGCACAGATACGCAGTATTTT. As protein: CASSIWQPGSTDTQYF.

The V call is TRBV9, the J call TRBJ2-3, with D hard to call. The V gene lost 1 base and the J gene lost 0 bases, with 9 bases spanning the gap. This CDR3 spans 15 amino acids. CDR1 is SGDLS, CDR2 YYNGEE, per germline. CDR3 DNA sequence: TGTGCCAGCAGCGTAAATACCGGGAGCACAGATACGCAGTATTTT. Residues: CASSVNTGSTDTQYF.

This chain uses TRBV6-5 with TRBJ2-5; 13 bases are a match to TRBD2. The V gene end was trimmed by 4 bases and the J gene end by 5 bases; junction bases not matched to a gene: 4. Germline V gene sequence: CDR1 MNHEY, CDR2 SVGAGI. The CDR3 totals 15 residues. The CDR3 DNA reads TGTGCCAGCAGTTCTGGACTAGCGGGAGAGGAGACCCAGTACTTC. Its translation is CASSSGLAGEETQYF.

The rearrangement links TRBV29-1 to TRBJ1-1, with D possibly being TRBD1 (5 bases). The V and J ends lost 8 bases and 4 bases respectively, with 14 bases between them. Germline CDR1 is SQVTM and CDR2 is ANQGSEA. This CDR3 contains 12 residues. The CDR3 sequence: CSSRRGSTEAFF. The CDR3 DNA sequence: TGCAGCTCCCGCCGGGGGAGCACTGAAGCTTTCTTT.

This chain connects TRBV5-1 to TRBJ2-2; D remains unclear. The germline gives CDR1 SGHRS, CDR2 YFSETQ. The CDR3 runs 14 residues. The V gene lost 5 bases and the J gene lost 4 bases, with 12 bases spanning the gap. The CDR3 reads CASRSQPGTGELFF. In DNA form, the CDR3 reads TGCGCCAGCAGAAGCCAACCCGGCACCGGGGAGCTGTTTTTT.

V usage is TRBV2 and J usage is TRBJ2-7; D is possibly TRBD1 (6 bases). Trimming left V 3 bases short and J 0 bases short, with 9 bases between. The CDR3 sequence is 14 residues long. CDR1 and CDR2 (germline): SNHLY, FYNNEI. The CDR3 is CASSENRDSYEQYF. CDR3 sequence (DNA): TGTGCCAGCAGTGAGAACAGGGACTCCTACGAGCAGTACTTC. The entire variable domain, with the rest obtained from reference TRBV2 and TRBJ2-7, is as follows: EPEVTQTPSHQVTQMGQEVILRCVPISNHLYFYWYRQILGQKVEFLVSFYNNEISEKSEIFDDQFSVERPDGSNFTLKIRSTKLEDSAMYFCASSENRDSYEQYFGPGTRLTVT.

This chain joins TRBV30 and TRBJ1-1, with 7 bases aligning to TRBD1. This CDR3 spans 14 amino acids. Germline-derived CDR1 and CDR2 are GTSNPN and SVGIG (reference sequence). J gave up 1 base and V 3 bases, and 5 bases lay outside the gene matches. The CDR3 loop is CAWSLGGANTEAFF. CDR3 in DNA: TGTGCCTGGAGCCTAGGGGGCGCGAACACTGAAGCTTTCTTT.

The rearrangement links TRBV2 to TRBJ2-2; the D is unclear. The germline CDR1 and CDR2 sequences are SNHLY and FYNNEI. Deletions cut 8 bases from V and 7 bases from J, with 14 bases between. The CDR3 contains 13 residues. The CDR3 spells CASETRPGGELFF. The CDR3 region has the DNA TGTGCCAGCGAGACCCGGCCAGGCGGGGAGCTGTTTTTT. Combining the CDR3 with reference TRBV2 and TRBJ2-2 gives the whole variable domain EPEVTQTPSHQVTQMGQEVILRCVPISNHLYFYWYRQILGQKVEFLVSFYNNEISEKSEIFDDQFSVERPDGSNFTLKIRSTKLEDSAMYFCASETRPGGELFFGEGSRLTVL.

V gene TRBV9 combines with J gene TRBJ2-1; D might be TRBD2 (6 bases). CDR3 length: 15 residues. Germline CDR1 reads SGDLS; CDR2 reads YYNGEE. Trimming removed 2 bases at V and 5 bases at J, with 14 bases between. The CDR3 region is CASSVEWSSDNEQFF. CDR3 DNA: TGTGCCAGCAGCGTGGAGTGGTCTAGCGACAATGAGCAGTTCTTC. Full variable domain (missing parts from reference TRBV9 and TRBJ2-1): DSGVTQTPKHLITATGQRVTLRCSPRSGDLSVYWYQQSLDQGLQFLIQYYNGEERAKGNILERFSAQQFPDLHSELNLSSLELGDSALYFCASSVEWSSDNEQFFGPGTRLTVL.

The chain couples TRBV5-4 to TRBJ2-1; 9 bases line up with TRBD1. The CDR3 contains 15 residues. With V trimmed by 5 bases and J by 5 bases, 8 bases remained unmatched. Germline-derived CDR1 and CDR2 are SGHNT and YYREEE (reference sequence). The CDR3 DNA is TGTGCCAGCAGAAGGACAGGGGACGGCCACAATGAGCAGTTCTTC. This sequence encodes CASRRTGDGHNEQFF. Drawing the rest from reference TRBV5-4 and TRBJ2-1, the complete variable domain is ETGVTQSPTHLIKTRGQQVTLRCSSQSGHNTVSWYQQALGQGPQFIFQYYREEENGRGNFPPRFSGLQFPNYSSELNVNALELDDSALYLCASRRTGDGHNEQFFGPGTRLTVL.

This sequence joins TRBV6-6 and TRBJ1-1, with D tentatively TRBD1 (5 bases). This CDR3 is built from 14 residues. The germline V gene encodes CDR1 MNHNY and CDR2 SVGAGI (reference sequence). Trimming took 0 bases from V and 3 from J, leaving 8 bases between them. The DNA for the CDR3 is TGTGCCAGCAGTTACTCGGGGGGGTACACTGAAGCTTTCTTT. Amino acid sequence: CASSYSGGYTEAFF.

The chain couples TRBV10-2 to TRBJ2-5, with 8 bases matching TRBD1. The germline V gene encodes CDR1 WSHSY and CDR2 SAAADI. Germline trimming cut 8 bases from V and 4 bases from J; bases unmatched to any gene: 6. The CDR3 length is 13 residues. The CDR3 DNA is TGCGCCAGCCGCAGGGGGCGCGGAGAGACCCAGTACTTC. Translated: CASRRGRGETQYF.

V is TRBV5-6 and J is TRBJ1-6, with 10 positions matching TRBD1. From germline, CDR1 is SGHDT and CDR2 YYEEEE. Trimming cost V 4 bases and J 10 bases; bases outside gene matches: 8. This CDR3 has 15 amino acids. The CDR3 reads CASSPRQGARSPLHF. The CDR3 DNA reads TGTGCCAGCAGCCCTAGACAGGGGGCGCGATCACCCCTCCACTTT.

The J gene is TRBJ2-3, the V gene TRBV19; TRBD1 is a possible D gene (6 bases). V was shortened by 10 bases and J by 4 bases, with 12 bases between the two germline ends. Germline V CDR1 and CDR2: LNHDA, SQIVND (reference sequence). The CDR3 covers 12 residues. Here the CDR3 DNA reads TGTGCCACCAGGGGTCTTGCAGATACGCAGTATTTT. Amino acid sequence: CATRGLADTQYF.

The V and J genes are TRBV19 and TRBJ2-4, with TRBD1 as a possible D gene (5 bases). The CDR3 consists of 15 residues. CDR1 is LNHDA, CDR2 SQIVND, per germline (reference sequence). The germline V and J ends were trimmed by 1 base and 1 base, with 8 bases remaining between them. The CDR3 reads CASSIGGHAKNIQYF. CDR3 coding DNA: TGTGCCAGTAGTATAGGGGGCCATGCCAAAAACATTCAGTACTTC.

This clone was counted only a few times. The gene calls are TRBV10-3 and TRBJ2-7; a possible D gene is TRBD1 (6 bases). Trimming took off 6 bases at V and 0 bases at J, with 12 bases between the two ends. CDR3 length equals 14 residues. Per germline, CDR1 ENHRY and CDR2 SYGVKD. DNA of the CDR3: TGTGCCATCAGGGCCGGGACACACTCCTACGAGCAGTACTTC. Encoded protein: CAIRAGTHSYEQYF.

The gene calls are TRBV6-5 and TRBJ2-1; 12 nucleotides agree with TRBD2. Losses at the gene ends were 5 bases for V and 7 bases for J; bases not matched to a gene: 6. The CDR3 is 15 amino acids. Germline CDR1 MNHEY, CDR2 SVGAGI. The CDR3 is CASSHGTSGRNEQFF. The DNA of the CDR3 is TGTGCCAGCAGTCACGGGACTAGCGGGCGTAATGAGCAGTTCTTC.